This entry features one TCR beta chain sequence. Its target is unknown. This record belongs to a study of CXCR3-negative and CXCR3-positive naive CD8 T cells. Study background: Per-library TRB read counts averaged about 1.5 +/- 0.3 million, adding up to some 150 million in total.

Whole-study findings and limits: Naive cells, whether CXCR3-negative or CXCR3-positive, had similar TRBV-TRBJ usage, while memory cells differed. Researchers report that CXCR3-positive naive cells carry more hydrophobic TRB CDR3s than CXCR3-negative naive cells. Diversity was high in both naive subsets and much lower in memory cells.

Identification of naive CD8+ T cells rested on CD45RO-CCR7+CD27+CD95- status. The authors made the TRB cDNA libraries by 5' RACE using UMI labels. For each CDR3 protein, TCRdb gives one entry from its re-call of the 5' RACE reads, without DNA. This sample carries around 140,000 distinct CDR3 sequences, with 0.41% going to the ten biggest clones. This clonotype was obtained from a human donor in good health. Some clones in this sample may be carry-over from other donors' samples. Material for sequencing was naive CXCR3+ CD8+ T cells from blood. The subset: CD45RO-CCR7+CD27+CD95- naive CD8+ T cells expressing CXCR3 (TNR3+).

The CDR3 protein is CASSHTKWTNYEQYF. V usage is TRBV7-2 and J usage is TRBJ2-7. Germline assignment: CDR1 SGHTA and CDR2 FQGNSA. CDR3 length: 15 amino acids.